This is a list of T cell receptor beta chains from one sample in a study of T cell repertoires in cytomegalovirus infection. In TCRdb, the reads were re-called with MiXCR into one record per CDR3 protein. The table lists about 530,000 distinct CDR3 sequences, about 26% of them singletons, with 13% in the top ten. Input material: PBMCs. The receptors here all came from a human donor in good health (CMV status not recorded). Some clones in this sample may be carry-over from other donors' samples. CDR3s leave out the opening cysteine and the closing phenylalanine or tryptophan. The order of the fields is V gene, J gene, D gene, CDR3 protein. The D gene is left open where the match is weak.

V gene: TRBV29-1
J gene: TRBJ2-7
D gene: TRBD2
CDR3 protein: SVAPAGTSGYEQY

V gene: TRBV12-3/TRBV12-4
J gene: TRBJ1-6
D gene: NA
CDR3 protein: ASSLAQAHSPLH

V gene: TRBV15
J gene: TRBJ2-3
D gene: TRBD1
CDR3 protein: ATSSTGTGDAQY

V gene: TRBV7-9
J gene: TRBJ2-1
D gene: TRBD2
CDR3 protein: ASSGELAGGPYNEQF

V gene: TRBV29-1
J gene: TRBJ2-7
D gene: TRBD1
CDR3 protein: SVVWDREREQY

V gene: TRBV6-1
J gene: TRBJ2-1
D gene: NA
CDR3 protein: ASRREGNEQF

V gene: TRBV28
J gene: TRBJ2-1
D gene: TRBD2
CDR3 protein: ASSLGTSGLRPNEQF

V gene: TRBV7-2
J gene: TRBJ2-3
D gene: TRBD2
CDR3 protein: ASSVSGRSTDTQY

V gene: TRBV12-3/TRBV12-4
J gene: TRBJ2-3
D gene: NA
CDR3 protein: ASSLGSHGGFTDTQY

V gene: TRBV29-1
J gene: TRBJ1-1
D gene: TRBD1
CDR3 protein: SVENRGNTEAF

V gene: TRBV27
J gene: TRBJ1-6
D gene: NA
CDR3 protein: ASSFGPYNSPLH

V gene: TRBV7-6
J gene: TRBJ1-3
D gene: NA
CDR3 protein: ASSLGLRVDGNTIY

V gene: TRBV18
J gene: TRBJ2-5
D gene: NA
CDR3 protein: ASSPPPGDLRETQY

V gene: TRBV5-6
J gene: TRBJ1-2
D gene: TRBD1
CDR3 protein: ASRRTGGESGGYT

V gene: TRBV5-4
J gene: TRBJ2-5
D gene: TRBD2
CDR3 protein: ASSGPVSGGSRQETQY

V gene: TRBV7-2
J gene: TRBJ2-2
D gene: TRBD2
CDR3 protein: ASSRGLAGGHTGELF

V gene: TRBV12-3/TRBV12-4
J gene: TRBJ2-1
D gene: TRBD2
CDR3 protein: ASSLVGGRFGLR

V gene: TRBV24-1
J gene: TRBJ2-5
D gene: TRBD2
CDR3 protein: ATSDRAAREGLGETQY

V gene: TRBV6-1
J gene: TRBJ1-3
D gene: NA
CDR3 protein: ASSEFGNLGTPIY

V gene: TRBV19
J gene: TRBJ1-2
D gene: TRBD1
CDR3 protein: ASTGGVYGYT

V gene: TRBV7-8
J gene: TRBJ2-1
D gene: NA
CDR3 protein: ASSPAATGRVDNEQF

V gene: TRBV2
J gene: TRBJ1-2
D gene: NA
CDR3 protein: ASSMKGDSLRGYT